What follows are 28 T cell receptor beta chains derived from one specimen sequenced in a study of cytomegalovirus exposure and HLA in healthy donors. Here immunoSEQ multiplex PCR was the method, and the copy in TCRdb shows in-frame clones only, minus some. This sample carries some 140,000 clones, 84% of them seen once, and the ten largest clones take almost 1.5%. The material sequenced was PBMCs. The receptors come from a woman in her thirties in good health and CMV-seronegative.

The chain uses TRBV5-4 and TRBJ1-2; 7 nucleotides match TRBD1. The CDR3 spans 14 residues. V shed 6 bases and J 12 bases; nucleotides not matched to a gene: 17. CDR1 is SGHNT and CDR2 is YYREEE in the germline V gene (reference sequence). CDR3: CASNSPGQSFGHTF. For the CDR3, the DNA is TGTGCCAGCAACTCGCCGGGACAGTCTTTTGGGCACACCTTC.

Comments on this clone: The same CDR3 also results from other DNA sequences found in this sample. This chain joins TRBV19 and TRBJ1-6, with a weak D call TRBD1 (5 bases). V gave up 9 bases and J gave up 0 bases, with 9 bases separating them. CDR1 is LNHDA, CDR2 SQIVND, per germline (reference sequence). This CDR3 spans 14 amino acids. The chain's CDR3 is CASRQSSYNSPLHF. The CDR3 nucleotides are TGTGCCAGCAGACAGAGCTCCTATAATTCACCCCTCCACTTT.

The chain joins TRBV9 to TRBJ1-2; 7 positions match TRBD1. The CDR3 contains 15 residues. The V and J ends lost 1 base and 6 bases, in that order; junction bases with no gene match: 9. Per the germline V gene, CDR1 is SGDLS and CDR2 is YYNGEE. CDR3 protein: CASSVSGTGANGYTF. DNA for the CDR3: TGTGCCAGCAGCGTATCGGGTACAGGGGCAAATGGCTACACCTTC.

This sequence joins TRBV5-1 and TRBJ2-5; possibly TRBD2 for D (6 bases). Trimming shortened V by 6 bases and J by 5 bases, and 14 bases separated the two germline ends. Per germline, CDR1 SGHRS and CDR2 YFSETQ. The CDR3 consists of 13 residues. Here the CDR3 reads CASMNPGGETQYF. In DNA form, the CDR3 reads TGCGCCAGCATGAATCCTGGGGGGGAGACCCAGTACTTC.

The chain is built from TRBV7-8 and TRBJ1-1; D not resolved. Trimming took 2 bases from V and 3 from J, leaving 4 bases between them. This CDR3 spans 12 amino acids. The V gene's germline CDR1 is SGHVS and CDR2 FQNEAQ. The CDR3 sequence is CASSLTHTEAFF. For the CDR3, the DNA is TGTGCCAGCAGCTTAACACACACTGAAGCTTTCTTT.

The chain recombines TRBV4-3 with TRBJ2-1; TRBD2 agrees at 11 bases. The germline V gene has CDR1 LGHNA and CDR2 YSLEER. This CDR3 region has 16 residues. V lost 4 bases and J lost 4; bases outside the gene matches: 6. The CDR3 protein is CASSLTTSGGYNEQFF. CDR3 nucleotides: TGCGCCAGCAGCCTGACAACTAGCGGGGGTTACAATGAGCAGTTCTTC.

The chain couples TRBV5-4 to TRBJ2-3, with 8 bases matching TRBD1. CDR3 length equals 13 residues. The germline gives CDR1 SGHNT, CDR2 YYREEE (reference sequence). V lost 8 bases to trimming and J lost 0 bases; unmatched junction nucleotides: 2. The CDR3 loop is CASRQGSTDTQYF. CDR3 sequence (DNA): TGTGCCAGTCGACAGGGGAGCACAGATACGCAGTATTTT.

The genes are TRBV13 and TRBJ1-6; a weak D match, TRBD1 (5 bases). In germline, CDR1 is PRHDT, CDR2 FYEKMQ (reference sequence). Deletions cut 5 bases from V and 8 bases from J, with 10 bases between. The CDR3 runs 13 residues. CDR3 in DNA: TGTGCCAGCAGCCGGGACTCCCATTCACCCCTCCACTTT. Translated: CASSRDSHSPLHF.

CDR3 nucleotides: TGCAGCCTCAGGACTAGCGGGGCGGGGACCCAGTACTTC. This codes for CSLRTSGAGTQYF. The V and J genes are TRBV29-1 and TRBJ2-5; 12 bases map to TRBD2. The V and J ends lost 8 bases and 7 bases, in that order; junction bases with no gene match: 8. From germline, CDR1 is SQVTM and CDR2 ANQGSEA. The CDR3 runs 13 residues.

The table lists this clone with a few counts. The chain links TRBV18 to TRBJ2-7; 7 nucleotides match TRBD1. The junction had 7 bases not matched to a gene; V was cut back by 3 bases and J by 5 bases. The CDR3 runs to 14 residues. Germline V gene sequence: CDR1 KGHSH, CDR2 LQKENI. CDR3 sequence (DNA): TGTGCCAGCTCACCCGGGACAGCCGACCACGAGCAGTACTTC. Encoded protein: CASSPGTADHEQYF.

The J gene is TRBJ1-1, the V gene TRBV29-1; D possibly corresponds to TRBD1 (6 bases). The CDR3 is 11 residues long. The ends were cut back, 6 bases at V and 4 bases at J, with 9 bases in the middle. Looked up from germline, CDR1 is SQVTM and CDR2 is ANQGSEA. The CDR3 DNA follows: TGCAGCGTCGGACAGTCCACTGAAGCTTTCTTT. It specifies CSVGQSTEAFF.

This chain links TRBV28 with TRBJ2-1, with 12 bases that match TRBD1. Germline V CDR1 and CDR2: MDHEN, SYDVKM. There are 20 residues in the CDR3. With V trimmed by 7 bases and J by 0 bases, 16 bases remained unmatched. CDR3 DNA: TGTGCCAGCACTCTAGGACCCCGGGACAGGGGGCTCCCCTCCTACAATGAGCAGTTCTTC. Translating it yields CASTLGPRDRGLPSYNEQFF. Complete variable domain (other parts from reference TRBV28 and TRBJ2-1): DVKVTQSSRYLVKRTGEKVFLECVQDMDHENMFWYRQDPGLGLRLIYFSYDVKMKEKGDIPEGYSVSREKKERFSLILESASTNQTSMYLCASTLGPRDRGLPSYNEQFFGPGTRLTVL.

This chain connects TRBV30 to TRBJ1-1; 7 nucleotides match TRBD1. The CDR3 sequence is 13 residues long. Looked up from germline, CDR1 is GTSNPN and CDR2 is SVGIG (reference sequence). J gave up 4 bases and V 3 bases, and 5 bases lay outside the gene matches. For the CDR3, the DNA is TGTGCCTGGAGACAGGGGATCGGCACTGAAGCTTTCTTT. It is translated as CAWRQGIGTEAFF. Drawing the rest from reference TRBV30 and TRBJ1-1, the complete variable domain is SQTIHQWPATLVQPVGSPLSLECTVEGTSNPNLYWYRQAAGRGLQLLFYSVGIGQISSEVPQNLSASRPQDRQFILSSKKLLLSDSGFYLCAWRQGIGTEAFFGQGTRLTVV.

This chain links TRBV7-9 with TRBJ2-5; a possible D gene is TRBD1 (6 bases). With 10 bases removed from V and 4 bases from J, the gap between germline ends came to 31 bases. This CDR3 has 18 residues. Germline V CDR1 and CDR2: SEHNR, FQNEAQ (reference sequence). CDR3 protein: CATSRMTGHRAAGETQYF. In nucleotides, the CDR3 is TGTGCCACCTCCAGGATGACGGGACACAGAGCCGCGGGAGAGACCCAGTACTTC. The complete variable domain, with remaining parts taken from reference TRBV7-9 and TRBJ2-5, reads DTGVSQNPRHKITKRGQNVTFRCDPISEHNRLYWYRQTLGQGPEFLTYFQNEAQLEKSRLLSDRFSAERPKGSFSTLEIQRTEQGDSAMYLCATSRMTGHRAAGETQYFGPGTRLLVL.

The rearrangement joins TRBV18 to TRBJ1-5; maybe TRBD1 (6 bases). The V gene lost 3 bases and the J gene lost 0 bases, with 15 bases spanning the gap. The germline V gene encodes CDR1 KGHSH and CDR2 LQKENI. The CDR3 consists of 17 residues. This chain's CDR3 is CASSPAAGRGSNQPQHF. CDR3 DNA: TGTGCCAGCTCACCCGCCGCCGGCAGGGGTAGCAATCAGCCCCAGCATTTT.

This CDR3 is CASSPPAGYEQYF. The CDR3 DNA follows: TGTGCCAGCTCACCACCAGCAGGCTACGAGCAGTACTTC. The rearrangement uses TRBV18 and TRBJ2-7; D is unresolved. Germline V gives CDR1 KGHSH, CDR2 LQKENI. V dropped 0 bases and J dropped 3 bases, with 6 bases sitting between them. The CDR3 covers 13 residues.

The rearrangement joins TRBV29-1 to TRBJ2-2, with 12 nucleotides matching TRBD2. The junction had 11 bases not matched to a gene; V was cut back by 4 bases and J by 2 bases. Germline V gene data show CDR1 as SQVTM and CDR2 as ANQGSEA. The CDR3 has 18 residues. CDR3 region: CSVAPSGGALSNTGELFF. The CDR3 coding sequence is TGCAGCGTTGCCCCTAGCGGGGGGGCCTTGTCTAACACCGGGGAGCTGTTTTTT.

This clone was counted a few times. The gene calls are TRBV2 and TRBJ2-1, with 13 bases lining up with TRBD2. CDR1 SNHLY and CDR2 FYNNEI come from the germline V gene. The V gene end was trimmed by 7 bases and the J gene end by 5 bases; junction bases not matched to a gene: 5. The CDR3 runs 15 residues. CDR3 sequence reads: CASKIGLAGDNEQFF. CDR3 sequence (DNA): TGTGCCAGCAAGATAGGACTAGCGGGAGACAATGAGCAGTTCTTC.

This clone came up once. The gene calls are TRBV6-5 and TRBJ2-7; TRBD1 agrees at 7 bases. Per germline, CDR1 MNHEY and CDR2 SVGAGI. The CDR3 runs to 15 residues. With 2 bases clipped from V and 0 bases from J, the junction kept 4 bases outside the gene matches. The CDR3 protein is CASSYGTAYSYEQYF. The CDR3 nucleotides read TGTGCCAGCAGTTACGGGACAGCTTACTCCTACGAGCAGTACTTC.

The genes are TRBV4-1 and TRBJ1-4; perhaps TRBD1 as D (6 bases). V was trimmed by 1 base and J by 8 bases, leaving 11 bases between them. CDR3 length: 14 amino acids. Germline assignment: CDR1 MGHRA and CDR2 YSYEKL. CDR3 protein: CASSQVRGREKLFF. As DNA, the CDR3 is TGCGCCAGCAGCCAAGTCAGGGGACGGGAAAAACTGTTTTTT.

The chain carries TRBV13 and TRBJ2-1, with 12 bases identical to TRBD2. The CDR3 loop spans 20 amino acids. V lost 4 bases, J lost 0 bases, and 13 bases stayed unmatched. Germline V gene data show CDR1 as PRHDT and CDR2 as FYEKMQ (reference sequence). The DNA for the CDR3 is TGTGCCAGCAGCTCGTCGCCGGGACTAGCGGGTCCCCTCTCCTACAATGAGCAGTTCTTC. It is translated as CASSSSPGLAGPLSYNEQFF.

J is TRBJ2-7 and V is TRBV11-2, with a possible D match to TRBD2 (6 bases). CDR1 SGHAT and CDR2 FQNNGV come from the germline V gene. The germline V and J ends were trimmed by 4 bases and 4 bases, with 17 bases remaining between them. The CDR3 has 15 amino acids. This CDR3 is CASSSASAGKYEQYF. The CDR3 nucleotides read TGTGCCAGCAGCTCCGCTTCTGCGGGGAAGTACGAGCAGTACTTC.

J is TRBJ2-7 and V is TRBV7-2; 12 bases are a match to TRBD2. The junction had 9 bases not matched to a gene; V was cut back by 6 bases and J by 3 bases. Looked up from germline, CDR1 is SGHTA and CDR2 is FQGNSA. The CDR3 covers 16 residues. DNA for the CDR3: TGTGCCAGCAGTCGGGCTAGCGGGGGGGCGCTCTACGAGCAGTACTTC. Translating it yields CASSRASGGALYEQYF.

The chain recombines TRBV19 with TRBJ1-2, with D unresolved. The V end lost 3 bases, the J end lost 2 bases, and 7 bases lay between the germline ends. The germline V gene has CDR1 LNHDA and CDR2 SQIVND (reference sequence). The CDR3 extends over 13 amino acids. The CDR3 here is CASSISQNYGYTF. In DNA, the CDR3 is TGTGCCAGTAGTATTTCGCAGAACTATGGCTACACCTTC.

The CDR3 DNA follows: TGTGCCAGCAACAGCGGGGCGAACTACGAGCAGTACTTC. This translates into CASNSGANYEQYF. The chain has TRBV7-2 and TRBJ2-7; TRBD2 matches at 7 bases. CDR3 length: 13 residues. Germline V gene data show CDR1 as SGHTA and CDR2 as FQGNSA. J lost 3 bases, V lost 7 bases, and 6 bases had no gene match.

The J gene is TRBJ1-1, the V gene TRBV5-1; maybe TRBD1 (6 bases). Trimming removed 6 bases from V and 5 bases from J, with 17 bases in between. This CDR3 contains 14 residues. The germline V gene encodes CDR1 SGHRS and CDR2 YFSETQ. The CDR3 region has the DNA TGCGCCAGCACACCAACAGGGATTATAACTGAAGCTTTCTTT. Amino acids: CASTPTGIITEAFF.

The gene calls are TRBV4-1 and TRBJ2-4, with D possibly being TRBD1 (6 bases). Germline V gives CDR1 MGHRA, CDR2 YSYEKL. The CDR3 runs 19 residues. V was trimmed by 0 bases and J by 0 bases, leaving 18 bases between them. CDR3 amino acids: CASSQDVVVQGIAKNIQYF. CDR3 nucleotides: TGCGCCAGCAGCCAAGATGTTGTCGTACAGGGAATAGCCAAAAACATTCAGTACTTC.

The chain joins TRBV5-1 to TRBJ2-5, with 7 bases lining up with TRBD1. V lost 3 bases and J lost 1; bases outside the gene matches: 3. This CDR3 is built from 14 residues. Germline values: CDR1 SGHRS, CDR2 YFSETQ. The CDR3 DNA reads as TGCGCCAGCAGCTCGTGGGACAGCCAAGAGACCCAGTACTTC. Its protein product is CASSSWDSQETQYF. Using reference TRBV5-1 and TRBJ2-5 for the parts outside the CDR3, the full variable domain is KAGVTQTPRYLIKTRGQQVTLSCSPISGHRSVSWYQQTPGQGLQFLFEYFSETQRNKGNFPGRFSGRQFSNSRSEMNVSTLELGDSALYLCASSSWDSQETQYFGPGTRLLVL.